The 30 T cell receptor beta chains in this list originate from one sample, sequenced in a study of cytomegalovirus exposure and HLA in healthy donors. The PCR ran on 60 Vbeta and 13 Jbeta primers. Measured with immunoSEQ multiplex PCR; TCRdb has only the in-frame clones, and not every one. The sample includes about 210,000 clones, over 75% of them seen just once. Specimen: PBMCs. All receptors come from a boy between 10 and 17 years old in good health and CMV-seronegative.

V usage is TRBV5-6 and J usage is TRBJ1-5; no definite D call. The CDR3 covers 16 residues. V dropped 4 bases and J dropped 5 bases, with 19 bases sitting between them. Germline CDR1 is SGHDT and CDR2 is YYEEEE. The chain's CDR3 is CASSPQKIRPDQPQHF. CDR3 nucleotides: TGTGCCAGCAGCCCACAAAAAATCCGCCCCGATCAGCCCCAGCATTTT.

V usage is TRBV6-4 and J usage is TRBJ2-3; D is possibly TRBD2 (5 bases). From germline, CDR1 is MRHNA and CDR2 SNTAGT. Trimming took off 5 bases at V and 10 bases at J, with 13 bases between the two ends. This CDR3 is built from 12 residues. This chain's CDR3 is CASSSGDRAQYF. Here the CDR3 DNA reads TGTGCCAGCAGTAGCGGCGATCGAGCGCAGTATTTT.

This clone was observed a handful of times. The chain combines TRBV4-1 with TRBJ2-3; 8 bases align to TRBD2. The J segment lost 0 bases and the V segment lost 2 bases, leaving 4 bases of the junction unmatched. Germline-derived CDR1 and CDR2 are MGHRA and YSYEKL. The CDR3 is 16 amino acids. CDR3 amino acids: CASSQRLAQSTDTQYF. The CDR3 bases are TGCGCCAGCAGCCAAAGACTAGCGCAAAGCACAGATACGCAGTATTTT.

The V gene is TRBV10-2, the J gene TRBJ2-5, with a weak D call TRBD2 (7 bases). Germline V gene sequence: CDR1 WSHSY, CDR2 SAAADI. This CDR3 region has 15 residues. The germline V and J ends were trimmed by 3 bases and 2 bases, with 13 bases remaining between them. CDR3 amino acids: CASSDGGRGQETQYF. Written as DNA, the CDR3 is TGCGCCAGCAGTGACGGGGGGCGGGGGCAAGAGACCCAGTACTTC.

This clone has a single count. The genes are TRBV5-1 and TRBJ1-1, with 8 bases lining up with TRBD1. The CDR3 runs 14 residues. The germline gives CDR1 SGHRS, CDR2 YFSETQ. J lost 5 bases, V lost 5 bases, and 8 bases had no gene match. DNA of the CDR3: TGCGCCAGCAGTCCCCAGGGACAGGCGACTGAAGCTTTCTTT. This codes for CASSPQGQATEAFF.

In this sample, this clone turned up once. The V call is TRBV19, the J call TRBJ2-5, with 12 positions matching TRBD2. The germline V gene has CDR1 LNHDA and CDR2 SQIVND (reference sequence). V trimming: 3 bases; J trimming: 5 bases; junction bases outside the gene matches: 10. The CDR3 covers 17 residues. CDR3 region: CASSMGTSGWSGETQYF. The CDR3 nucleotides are TGTGCCAGTAGTATGGGGACTAGCGGGTGGTCCGGGGAGACCCAGTACTTC.

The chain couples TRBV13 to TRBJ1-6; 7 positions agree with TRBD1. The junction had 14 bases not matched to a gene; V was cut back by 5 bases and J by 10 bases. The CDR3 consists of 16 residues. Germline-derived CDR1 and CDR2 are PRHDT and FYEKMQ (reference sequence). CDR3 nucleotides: TGTGCCAGCAGCCAAAGACTACAGGGGATCCTATCACCCCTCCACTTT. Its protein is CASSQRLQGILSPLHF.

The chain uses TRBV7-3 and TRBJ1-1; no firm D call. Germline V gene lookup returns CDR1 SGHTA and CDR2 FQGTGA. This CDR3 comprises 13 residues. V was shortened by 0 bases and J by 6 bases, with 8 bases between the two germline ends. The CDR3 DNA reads TGTGCCAGCAGCTTAACTCCGGGGTCTGAAGCTTTCTTT. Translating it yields CASSLTPGSEAFF.

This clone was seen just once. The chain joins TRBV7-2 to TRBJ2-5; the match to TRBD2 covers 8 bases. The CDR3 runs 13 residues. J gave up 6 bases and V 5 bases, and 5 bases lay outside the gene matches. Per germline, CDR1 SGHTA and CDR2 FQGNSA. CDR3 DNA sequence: TGTGCCAGCAGCCGGGGGGGCTCAAAGACCCAGTACTTC. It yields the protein CASSRGGSKTQYF.

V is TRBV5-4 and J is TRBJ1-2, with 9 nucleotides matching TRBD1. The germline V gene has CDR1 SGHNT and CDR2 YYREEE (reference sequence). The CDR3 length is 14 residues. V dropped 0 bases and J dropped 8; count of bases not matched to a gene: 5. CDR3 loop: CASSLDRGRNGYTF. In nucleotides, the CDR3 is TGTGCCAGCAGCTTGGACAGGGGGCGTAACGGCTACACCTTC. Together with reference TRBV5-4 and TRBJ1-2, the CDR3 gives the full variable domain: ETGVTQSPTHLIKTRGQQVTLRCSSQSGHNTVSWYQQALGQGPQFIFQYYREEENGRGNFPPRFSGLQFPNYSSELNVNALELDDSALYLCASSLDRGRNGYTFGSGTRLTVV.

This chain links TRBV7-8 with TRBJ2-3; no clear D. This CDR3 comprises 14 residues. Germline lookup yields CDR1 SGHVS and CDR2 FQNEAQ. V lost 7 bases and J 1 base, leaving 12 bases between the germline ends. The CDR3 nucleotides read TGTGCCAGCACCCGACAAACGGGCACAGATACGCAGTATTTT. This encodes CASTRQTGTDTQYF.

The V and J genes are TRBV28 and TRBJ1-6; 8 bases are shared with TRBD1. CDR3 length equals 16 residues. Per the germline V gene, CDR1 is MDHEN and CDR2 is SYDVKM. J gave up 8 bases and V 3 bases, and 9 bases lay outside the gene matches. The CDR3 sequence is CASSFGSGQGYSPLHF. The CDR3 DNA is TGTGCCAGCAGTTTTGGTTCCGGACAGGGATATTCACCCCTCCACTTT. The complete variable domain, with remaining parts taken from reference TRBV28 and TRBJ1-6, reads DVKVTQSSRYLVKRTGEKVFLECVQDMDHENMFWYRQDPGLGLRLIYFSYDVKMKEKGDIPEGYSVSREKKERFSLILESASTNQTSMYLCASSFGSGQGYSPLHFGNGTRLTVT.

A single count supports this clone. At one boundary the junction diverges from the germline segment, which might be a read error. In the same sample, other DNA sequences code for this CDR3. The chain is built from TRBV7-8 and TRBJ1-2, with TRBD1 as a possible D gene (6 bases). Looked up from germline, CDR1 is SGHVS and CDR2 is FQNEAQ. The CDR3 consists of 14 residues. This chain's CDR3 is CASSLAGGGAGYTF. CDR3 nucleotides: TGTGCCAGTAGCTTAGCGGGTGGGGGCGCGGGCTACACCTTC. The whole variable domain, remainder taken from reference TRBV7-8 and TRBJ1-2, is GAGVSQSPRYKVAKRGQDVALRCDPISGHVSLFWYQQALGQGPEFLTYFQNEAQLDKSGLPSDRFFAERPEGSVSTLKIQRTQQEDSAVYLCASSLAGGGAGYTFGSGTRLTVV.

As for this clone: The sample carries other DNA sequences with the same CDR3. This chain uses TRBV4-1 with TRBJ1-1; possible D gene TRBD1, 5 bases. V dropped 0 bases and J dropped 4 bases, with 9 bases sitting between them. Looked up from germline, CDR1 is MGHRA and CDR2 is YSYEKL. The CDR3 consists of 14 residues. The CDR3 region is CASSQERGSTEAFF. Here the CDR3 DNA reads TGCGCCAGCAGCCAAGAAAGGGGAAGCACTGAAGCTTTCTTT.

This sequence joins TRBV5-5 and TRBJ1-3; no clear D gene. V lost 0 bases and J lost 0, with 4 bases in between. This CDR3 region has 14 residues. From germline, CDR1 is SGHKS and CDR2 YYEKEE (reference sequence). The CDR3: CASSLDGSGNTIYF. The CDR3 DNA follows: TGTGCCAGCAGCTTGGACGGCTCTGGAAACACCATATATTTT.

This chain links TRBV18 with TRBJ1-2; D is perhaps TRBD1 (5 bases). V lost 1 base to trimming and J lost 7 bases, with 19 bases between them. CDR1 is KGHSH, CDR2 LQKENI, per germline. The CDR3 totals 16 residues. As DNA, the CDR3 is TGTGCCAGCTCACCACAGCGGGACGGATACTCCGGTGGCTACACCTTC. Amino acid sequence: CASSPQRDGYSGGYTF. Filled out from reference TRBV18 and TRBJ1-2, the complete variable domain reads NAGVMQNPRHLVRRRGQEARLRCSPMKGHSHVYWYRQLPEEGLKFMVYLQKENIIDESGMPKERFSAEFPKEGPSILRIQQVVRGDSAAYFCASSPQRDGYSGGYTFGSGTRLTVV.

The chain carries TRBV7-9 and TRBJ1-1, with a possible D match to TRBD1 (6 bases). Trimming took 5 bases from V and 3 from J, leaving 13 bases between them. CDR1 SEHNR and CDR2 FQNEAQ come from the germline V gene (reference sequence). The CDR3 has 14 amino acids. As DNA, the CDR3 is TGTGCCAGCAGCCCTTGGGGGCGGGACACTGAAGCTTTCTTT. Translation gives CASSPWGRDTEAFF.

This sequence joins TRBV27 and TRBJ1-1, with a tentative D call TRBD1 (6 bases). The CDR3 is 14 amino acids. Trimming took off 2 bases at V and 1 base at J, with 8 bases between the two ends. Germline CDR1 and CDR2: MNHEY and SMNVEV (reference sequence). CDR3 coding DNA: TGTGCCAGCAGTTTAGGCAGGGGGAACACTGAAGCTTTCTTT. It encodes CASSLGRGNTEAFF.

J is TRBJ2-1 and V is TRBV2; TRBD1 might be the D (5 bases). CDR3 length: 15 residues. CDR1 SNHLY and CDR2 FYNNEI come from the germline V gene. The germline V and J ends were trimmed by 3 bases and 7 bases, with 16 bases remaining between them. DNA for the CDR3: TGTGCCAGCAGTGACCCCAGGGATCGCCGGAATGAGCAGTTCTTC. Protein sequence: CASSDPRDRRNEQFF.

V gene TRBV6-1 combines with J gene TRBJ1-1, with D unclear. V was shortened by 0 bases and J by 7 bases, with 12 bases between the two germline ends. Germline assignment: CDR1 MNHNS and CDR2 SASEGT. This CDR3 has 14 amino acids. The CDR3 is CASSEALVYGEAFF. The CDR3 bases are TGTGCCAGCAGTGAAGCGCTGGTTTACGGTGAAGCTTTCTTT.

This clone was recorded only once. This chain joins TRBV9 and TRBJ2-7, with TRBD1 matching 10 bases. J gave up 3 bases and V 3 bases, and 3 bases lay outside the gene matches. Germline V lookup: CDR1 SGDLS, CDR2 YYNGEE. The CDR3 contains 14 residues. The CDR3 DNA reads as TGTGCCAGCAGCGCCCGGGACAGGGGCTACGAGCAGTACTTC. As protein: CASSARDRGYEQYF.

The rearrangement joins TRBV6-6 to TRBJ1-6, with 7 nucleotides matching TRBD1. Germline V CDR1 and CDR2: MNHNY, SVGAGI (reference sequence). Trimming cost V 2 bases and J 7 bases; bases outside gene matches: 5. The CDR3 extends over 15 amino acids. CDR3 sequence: CASSYNEGANSPLHF. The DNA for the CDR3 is TGTGCCAGCAGTTACAACGAGGGGGCGAATTCACCCCTCCACTTT.

CDR3 in amino acids: CASSASGNGITQYF. The CDR3 bases are TGTGCCAGCAGTGCTAGCGGGAACGGGATCACCCAGTACTTC. The rearrangement joins TRBV27 to TRBJ2-5; 9 bases line up with TRBD2. Losses at the gene ends were 5 bases for V and 8 bases for J; bases not matched to a gene: 9. The CDR3 extends over 14 amino acids. CDR1 is MNHEY, CDR2 SMNVEV, per germline (reference sequence).

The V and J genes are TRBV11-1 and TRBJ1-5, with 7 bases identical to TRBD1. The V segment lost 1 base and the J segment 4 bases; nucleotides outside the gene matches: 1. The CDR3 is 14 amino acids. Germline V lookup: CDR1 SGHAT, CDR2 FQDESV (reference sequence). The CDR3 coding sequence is TGTGCCAGCAGCTTAGGCAGGGGGAATCAGCCCCAGCATTTT. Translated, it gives CASSLGRGNQPQHF.

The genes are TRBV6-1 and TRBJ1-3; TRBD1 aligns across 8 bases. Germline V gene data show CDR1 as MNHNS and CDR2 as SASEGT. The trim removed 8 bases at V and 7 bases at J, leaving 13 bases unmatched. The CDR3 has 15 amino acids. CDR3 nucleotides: TGTGCCAGCGTCAGGGGGCCACTTCGAAGGAACACCATATATTTT. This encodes CASVRGPLRRNTIYF.

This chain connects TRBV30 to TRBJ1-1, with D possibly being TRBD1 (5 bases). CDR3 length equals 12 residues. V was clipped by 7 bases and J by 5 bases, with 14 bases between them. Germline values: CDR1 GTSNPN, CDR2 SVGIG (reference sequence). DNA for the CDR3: TGTGCCTCCTCGTTGCGGGGGACTGAAGCTTTCTTT. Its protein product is CASSLRGTEAFF.

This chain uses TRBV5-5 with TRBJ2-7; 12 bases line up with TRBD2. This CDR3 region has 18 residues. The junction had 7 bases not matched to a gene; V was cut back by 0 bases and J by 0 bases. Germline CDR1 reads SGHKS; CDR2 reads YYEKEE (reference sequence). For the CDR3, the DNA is TGTGCCAGCAGCTTGGGACTAGCGGGGGTCCGGAGCTCCTACGAGCAGTACTTC. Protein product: CASSLGLAGVRSSYEQYF.

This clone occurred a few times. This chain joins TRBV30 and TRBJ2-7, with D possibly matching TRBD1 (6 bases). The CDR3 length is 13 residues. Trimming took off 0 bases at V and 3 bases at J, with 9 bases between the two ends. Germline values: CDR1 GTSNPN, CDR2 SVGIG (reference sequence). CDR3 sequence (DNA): TGTGCCTGGAGTGTAGGGGGTAGCTACGAGCAGTACTTC. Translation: CAWSVGGSYEQYF.

The CDR3 is CASSVAGGVDTQYF. The CDR3 DNA sequence: TGCGCCAGCAGTGTTGCCGGGGGAGTAGATACGCAGTATTTT. This chain connects TRBV10-1 to TRBJ2-3; a possible D gene is TRBD2 (6 bases). V gave up 4 bases and J gave up 5 bases, with 13 bases separating them. CDR3 length: 14 amino acids. Germline V gene sequence: CDR1 WNHNN, CDR2 SYGVQD (reference sequence).

DNA of the CDR3: TGCGCCAGCATCTCATCCCCCAGGGCGAACACTGAAGCTTTCTTT. It yields the protein CASISSPRANTEAFF. This rearrangement joins TRBV5-1 to TRBJ1-1; the D gene is possibly TRBD1 (5 bases). Germline CDR1 and CDR2: SGHRS and YFSETQ. The CDR3 loop spans 15 amino acids. With 6 bases removed from V and 1 base from J, the gap between germline ends came to 16 bases.